The 7 T cell receptor beta chains below were found in one sample sequenced in a study of blood T cell repertoires in COVID-19. Method: immunoSEQ multiplex PCR; TCRdb's copy keeps in-frame clones and lacks some. This table holds some 430,000 clones, 80% to 95% found once. The specimen was PBMCs or T cells enriched from blood (not recorded which). Receptor source: a man younger than 35 who had recovered from COVID-19.

This chain links TRBV11-2 with TRBJ2-1; D not resolved. CDR3 length equals 17 residues. The V end was cut by 0 bases, the J end by 0 bases, with 12 bases between. Germline V gene lookup returns CDR1 SGHAT and CDR2 FQNNGV. The CDR3 region is CASSLDRVRYSYNEQFF. The CDR3 region has the DNA TGTGCCAGCAGCTTAGATCGGGTCCGATACTCCTACAATGAGCAGTTCTTC.

The J gene is TRBJ2-1, the V gene TRBV7-9; 13 bases are shared with TRBD2. Per germline, CDR1 SEHNR and CDR2 FQNEAQ (reference sequence). V was clipped by 1 base and J by 7 bases; unmatched bases: 1. The CDR3 covers 15 residues. CDR3 bases: TGTGCCAGCAGCTTAGGGACTAGCGGGGGTAATGAGCAGTTCTTC. It is translated as CASSLGTSGGNEQFF.

The genes are TRBV6-1 and TRBJ1-6; D remains ambiguous. There are 15 residues in the CDR3. From germline, CDR1 is MNHNS and CDR2 SASEGT. V was shortened by 2 bases and J by 5 bases, with 10 bases between the two germline ends. CDR3 amino acids: CASSEYTPNNSPLHF. As DNA, the CDR3 is TGTGCCAGCAGTGAATATACACCGAATAATTCACCCCTCCACTTT.

This chain uses TRBV11-1 with TRBJ1-4, with 7 positions matching TRBD1. V lost 6 bases and J lost 4; bases outside the gene matches: 8. The V gene's germline CDR1 is SGHAT and CDR2 FQDESV (reference sequence). The length of the CDR3 is 15 residues. CDR3: CASRSGGQNNEKLFF. The CDR3 DNA follows: TGTGCCAGCAGGTCCGGGGGACAGAATAATGAAAAACTGTTTTTT.

The chain joins TRBV7-8 to TRBJ1-1; D is ambiguous. This CDR3 region has 13 residues. V was clipped by 10 bases and J by 4 bases, with 16 bases between them. Germline CDR1 and CDR2: SGHVS and FQNEAQ. CDR3 nucleotide sequence: TGTGCCACCTACTCGGTCCGGAGCACTGAAGCTTTCTTT. Protein: CATYSVRSTEAFF.

The gene calls are TRBV7-9 and TRBJ2-7, with 7 bases matching TRBD2. This CDR3 has 13 residues. Looked up from germline, CDR1 is SEHNR and CDR2 is FQNEAQ (reference sequence). V trimming: 8 bases; J trimming: 5 bases; junction bases outside the gene matches: 9. The CDR3 here is CASVAGAANEQYF. In DNA form, the CDR3 reads TGTGCCAGCGTGGCGGGAGCGGCAAACGAGCAGTACTTC.

The chain joins TRBV7-3 to TRBJ1-1; TRBD1 is a possible D gene (5 bases). The V end lost 5 bases, the J end lost 4 bases, and 14 bases lay between the germline ends. This CDR3 spans 14 amino acids. The germline V gene has CDR1 SGHTA and CDR2 FQGTGA. CDR3 coding DNA: TGTGCCAGCAGCCCTGGGCAGGGAAGCACTGAAGCTTTCTTT. Encoded protein: CASSPGQGSTEAFF.